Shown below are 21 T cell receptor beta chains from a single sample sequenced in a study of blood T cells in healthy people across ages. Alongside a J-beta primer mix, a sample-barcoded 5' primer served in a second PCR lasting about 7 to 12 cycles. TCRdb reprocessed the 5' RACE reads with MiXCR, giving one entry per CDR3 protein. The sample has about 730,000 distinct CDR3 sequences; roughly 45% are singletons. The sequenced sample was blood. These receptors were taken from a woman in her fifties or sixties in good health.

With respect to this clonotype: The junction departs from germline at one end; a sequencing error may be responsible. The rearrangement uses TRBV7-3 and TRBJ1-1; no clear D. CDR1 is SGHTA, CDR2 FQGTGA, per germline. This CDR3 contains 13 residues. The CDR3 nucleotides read TGTGCCGGCAGCTCCGACCGGTGGGCTGAAGCTTTCTTT. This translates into CAGSSDRWAEAFF.

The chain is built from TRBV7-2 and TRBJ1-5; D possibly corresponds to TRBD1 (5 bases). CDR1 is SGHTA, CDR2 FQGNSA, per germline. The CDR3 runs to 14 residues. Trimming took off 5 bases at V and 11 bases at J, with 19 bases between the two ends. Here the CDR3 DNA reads TGTGCCAGCAGCCTCCGGGACCCCCTACCGACCCAGCATTTT. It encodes CASSLRDPLPTQHF.

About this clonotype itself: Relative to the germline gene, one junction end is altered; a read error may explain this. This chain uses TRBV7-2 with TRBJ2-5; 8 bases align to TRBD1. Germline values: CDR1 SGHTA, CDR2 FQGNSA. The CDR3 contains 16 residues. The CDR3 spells CASIQQGGVFQETRYF. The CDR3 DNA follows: TGTGCCAGTATCCAACAGGGGGGAGTTTTTCAAGAGACCCGGTACTTC.

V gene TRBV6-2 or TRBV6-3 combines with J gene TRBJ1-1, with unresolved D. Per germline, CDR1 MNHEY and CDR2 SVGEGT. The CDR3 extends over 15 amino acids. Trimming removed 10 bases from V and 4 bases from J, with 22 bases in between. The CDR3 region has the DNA TGTGCCATCCAGCCCGGCGGCGGTATCGGCACTGAAGCTTTCTTT. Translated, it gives CAIQPGGGIGTEAFF.

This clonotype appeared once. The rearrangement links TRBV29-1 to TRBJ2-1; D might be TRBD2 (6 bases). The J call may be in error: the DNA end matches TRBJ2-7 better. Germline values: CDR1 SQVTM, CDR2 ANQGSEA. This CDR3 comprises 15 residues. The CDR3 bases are TGCAGCGTTGAAGTACGGGAGAGCTCCTACAATGAGCAGTACTTC. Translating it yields CSVEVRESSYNEQYF.

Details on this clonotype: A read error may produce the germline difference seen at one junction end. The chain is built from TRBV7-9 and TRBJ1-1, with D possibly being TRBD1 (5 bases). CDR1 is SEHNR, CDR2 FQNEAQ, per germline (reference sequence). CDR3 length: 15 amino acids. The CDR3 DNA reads TGTGTCAGCAGCAACACGGACAAGATGAACACTGAAGCTTTCTTT. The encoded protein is CVSSNTDKMNTEAFF. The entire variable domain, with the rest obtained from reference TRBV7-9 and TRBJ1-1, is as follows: DTGVSQNPRHKITKRGQNVTFRCDPISEHNRLYWYRQTLGQGPEFLTYFQNEAQLEKSRLLSDRFSAERPKGSFSTLEIQRTEQGDSAMYLCVSSNTDKMNTEAFFGQGTRLTVV.

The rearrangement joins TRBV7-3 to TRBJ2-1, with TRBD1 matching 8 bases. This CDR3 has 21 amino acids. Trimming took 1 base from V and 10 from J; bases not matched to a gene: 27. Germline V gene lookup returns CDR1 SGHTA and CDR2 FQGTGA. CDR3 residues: CASSLKPGTDTTPGQAYEQFF. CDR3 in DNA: TGTGCCAGCAGCTTAAAACCAGGAACCGACACAACTCCGGGACAGGCCTACGAGCAGTTCTTC.

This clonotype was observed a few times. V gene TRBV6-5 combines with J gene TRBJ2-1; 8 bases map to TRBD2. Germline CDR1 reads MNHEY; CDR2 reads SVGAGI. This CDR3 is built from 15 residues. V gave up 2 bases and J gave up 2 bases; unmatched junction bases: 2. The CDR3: CASSYGGGTYNEQFF. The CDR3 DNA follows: TGTGCCAGCAGTTACGGCGGGGGGACCTACAATGAGCAGTTCTTC.

The DNA for the CDR3 is TGTGCCAGCAGTTACTCGAGTGACAGCCTTTTAACTTTCTTT. This sequence encodes CASSYSSDSLLTFF. The V gene is TRBV6-5, the J gene TRBJ1-1; D possibly corresponds to TRBD1 (5 bases). The CDR3 is made up of 14 amino acids. CDR1 is MNHEY and CDR2 is SVGAGI in the germline V gene. V lost 0 bases and J lost 12, with 17 bases in between.

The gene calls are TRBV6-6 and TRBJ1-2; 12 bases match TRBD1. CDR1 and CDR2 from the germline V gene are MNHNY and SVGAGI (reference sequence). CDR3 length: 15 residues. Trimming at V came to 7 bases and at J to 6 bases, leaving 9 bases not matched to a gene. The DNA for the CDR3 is TGTGCCAGCACCCACCGGGACAGGGGGCCGGATGGCTACACCTTC. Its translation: CASTHRDRGPDGYTF.

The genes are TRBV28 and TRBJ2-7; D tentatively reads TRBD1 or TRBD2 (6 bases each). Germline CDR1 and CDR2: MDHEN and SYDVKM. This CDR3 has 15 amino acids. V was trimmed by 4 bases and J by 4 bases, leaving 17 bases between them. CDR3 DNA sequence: TGTGCCAGCAGTTATGACAGCCCGGGGGCATACGAGCAGTACTTC. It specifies CASSYDSPGAYEQYF.

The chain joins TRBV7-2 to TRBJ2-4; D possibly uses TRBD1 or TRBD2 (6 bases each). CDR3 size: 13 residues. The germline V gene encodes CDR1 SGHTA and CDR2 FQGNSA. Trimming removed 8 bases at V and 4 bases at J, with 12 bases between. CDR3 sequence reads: CASGRGVKNIQYF. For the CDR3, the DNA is TGTGCCAGCGGAAGGGGGGTGAAAAACATTCAGTACTTC.

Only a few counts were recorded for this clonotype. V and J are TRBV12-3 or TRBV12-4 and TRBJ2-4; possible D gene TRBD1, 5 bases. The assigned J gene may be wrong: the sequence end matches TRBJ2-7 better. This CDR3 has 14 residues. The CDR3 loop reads CASRIAGSVNEQYF. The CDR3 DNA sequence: TGTGCCAGCAGAATCGCAGGGTCTGTCAACGAGCAGTACTTC.

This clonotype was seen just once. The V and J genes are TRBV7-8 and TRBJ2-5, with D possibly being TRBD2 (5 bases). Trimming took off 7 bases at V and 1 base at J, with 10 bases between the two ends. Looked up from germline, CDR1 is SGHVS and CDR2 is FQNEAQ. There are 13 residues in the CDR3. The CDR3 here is CASNTRVQETQYF. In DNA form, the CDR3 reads TGTGCCAGCAATACTAGAGTCCAAGAGACCCAGTACTTC. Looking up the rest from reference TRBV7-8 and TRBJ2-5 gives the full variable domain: GAGVSQSPRYKVAKRGQDVALRCDPISGHVSLFWYQQALGQGPEFLTYFQNEAQLDKSGLPSDRFFAERPEGSVSTLKIQRTQQEDSAVYLCASNTRVQETQYFGPGTRLLVL.

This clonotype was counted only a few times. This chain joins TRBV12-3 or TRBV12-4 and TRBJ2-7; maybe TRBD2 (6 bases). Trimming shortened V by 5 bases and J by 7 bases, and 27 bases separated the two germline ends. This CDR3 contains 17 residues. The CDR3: CASSQFSGSVSYNEQYF. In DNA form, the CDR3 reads TGTGCCAGCAGTCAATTTAGCGGCTCTGTCTCCTACAATGAGCAGTACTTC.

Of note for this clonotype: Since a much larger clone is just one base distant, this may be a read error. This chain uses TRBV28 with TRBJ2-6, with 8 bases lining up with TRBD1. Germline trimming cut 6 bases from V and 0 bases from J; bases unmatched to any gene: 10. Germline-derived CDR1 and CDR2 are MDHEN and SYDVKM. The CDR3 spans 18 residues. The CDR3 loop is CASRPPQGAISGANVLTF. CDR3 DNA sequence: TGTGCCAGCAGACCACCCCAGGGGGCCATCTCTGGGGCCAACGTCCTGACTTTC.

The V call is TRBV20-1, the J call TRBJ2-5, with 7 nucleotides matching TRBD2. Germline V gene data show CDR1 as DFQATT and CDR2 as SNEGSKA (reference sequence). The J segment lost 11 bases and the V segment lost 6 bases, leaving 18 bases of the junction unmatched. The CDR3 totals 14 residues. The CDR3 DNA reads TGCAGTGCCCGGAGGGGCGGGAGCATCAATGAGCAGTACTTC. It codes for CSARRGGSINEQYF.

CDR3 nucleotide sequence: TGTGCCAGCAGCGCTGGCCTTCCAGGGAATCGAGAGACCCAGTACTTC. This codes for CASSAGLPGNRETQYF. The chain carries TRBV5-5 and TRBJ2-5, with D perhaps matching TRBD1 (5 bases). The CDR3 length is 16 residues. V was shortened by 4 bases and J by 4 bases, with 20 bases between the two germline ends. Germline V gives CDR1 SGHKS, CDR2 YYEKEE (reference sequence).

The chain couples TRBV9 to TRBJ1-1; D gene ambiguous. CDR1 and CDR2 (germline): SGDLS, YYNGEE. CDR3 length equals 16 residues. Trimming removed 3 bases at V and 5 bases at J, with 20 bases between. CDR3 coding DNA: TGTGCCAGCAGCGCGAACCCGGAACTGGTTGAGACTGAAGCTTTCTTT. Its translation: CASSANPELVETEAFF. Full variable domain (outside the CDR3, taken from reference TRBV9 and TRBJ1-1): DSGVTQTPKHLITATGQRVTLRCSPRSGDLSVYWYQQSLDQGLQFLIQYYNGEERAKGNILERFSAQQFPDLHSELNLSSLELGDSALYFCASSANPELVETEAFFGQGTRLTVV.

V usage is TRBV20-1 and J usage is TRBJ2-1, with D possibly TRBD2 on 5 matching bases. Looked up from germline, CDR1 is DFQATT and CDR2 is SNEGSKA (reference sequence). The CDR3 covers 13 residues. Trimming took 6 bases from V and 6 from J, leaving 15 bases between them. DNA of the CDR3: TGCAGTGCCAGCGGTCAGGCCACCAATGAGCAGTTCTTC. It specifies CSASGQATNEQFF.

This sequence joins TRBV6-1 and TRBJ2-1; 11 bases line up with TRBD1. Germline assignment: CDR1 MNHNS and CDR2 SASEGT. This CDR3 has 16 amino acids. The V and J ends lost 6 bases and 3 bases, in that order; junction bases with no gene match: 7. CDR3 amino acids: CASSRSGTGGYNEQFF. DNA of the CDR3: TGTGCCAGCAGCCGGTCCGGGACAGGGGGCTACAATGAGCAGTTCTTC.